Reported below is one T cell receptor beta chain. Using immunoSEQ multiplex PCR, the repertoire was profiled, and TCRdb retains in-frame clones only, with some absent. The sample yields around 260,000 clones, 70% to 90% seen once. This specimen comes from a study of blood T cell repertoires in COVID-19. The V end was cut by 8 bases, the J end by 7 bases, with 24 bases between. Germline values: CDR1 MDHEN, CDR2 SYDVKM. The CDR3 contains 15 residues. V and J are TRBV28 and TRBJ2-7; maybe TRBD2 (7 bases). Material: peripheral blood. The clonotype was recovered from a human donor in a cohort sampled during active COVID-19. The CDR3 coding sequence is TGTGCCAGCCGTCCGTTTCGGGGGGCGGACCAGGAGCAGTACTTC. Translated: CASRPFRGADQEQYF. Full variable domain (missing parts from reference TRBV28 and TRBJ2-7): DVKVTQSSRYLVKRTGEKVFLECVQDMDHENMFWYRQDPGLGLRLIYFSYDVKMKEKGDIPEGYSVSREKKERFSLILESASTNQTSMYLCASRPFRGADQEQYFGPGTRLTVT.